This T cell receptor beta chain was found in a study of blood T cells in healthy people across ages. Per the germline V gene, CDR1 is SGHAT and CDR2 is FQNNGV. J gave up 8 bases and V 0 bases, and 10 bases lay outside the gene matches. This CDR3 is 17 amino acids long. Using a J-beta primer mix together with a sample-barcoded 5' primer, a second PCR was run for about 7 to 12 cycles. In TCRdb, the 5' RACE reads were re-called with MiXCR into one record per CDR3 protein. Of over a million distinct CDR3 sequences in the sample, approximately 40% are singletons; the top ten hold 7.9%. The chain uses TRBV11-2 and TRBJ2-1; 10 nucleotides line up with TRBD2. Sample: blood. The receptor was isolated from a young woman in good health. CDR3 sequence reads: CASSLDLLAGERDEQFF. In nucleotides, the CDR3 is TGTGCCAGCAGCTTAGACCTCCTAGCGGGAGAAAGGGATGAGCAGTTCTTC.